This is a list of T cell receptor beta chains from one sample in a study of T cell clonotyping in hematopoietic cell transplantation. The protocol was immunoSEQ multiplex PCR, while the TCRdb copy is restricted to in-frame clones and leaves out a portion. In the table there are under 15,000 clones, roughly nine tenths of which are singletons. Sequencing used peripheral blood mononuclear cells. These TCRs come from a human donor who either received an allogeneic hematopoietic cell transplant for a myeloid malignancy or was a related donor (not recorded which). Some clones in this sample may be carry-over from other donors' samples. Both conserved end residues are part of each CDR3. D genes are given only for firm matches. Expanded clones are given a class, and other clones once, few, many or no size at all.

d_gene	v_gene	abundance	j_gene	CDR3aa	CDR3nt
-	TRBV6-5	-	TRBJ1-4	CASRLGEKLFF	TGTGCCAGCAGGCTGGGGGAAAAACTGTTTTTT
TRBD1	TRBV4-3	once	TRBJ1-3	CASSQTTTGSLSSSGNTIYF	TGCGCCAGCAGCCAAACAACGACAGGGTCTCTAAGTTCCTCTGGAAACACCATATATTTT
-	TRBV9	-	TRBJ2-3	CASSVGGGQDTQYF	TGTGCCAGCAGCGTAGGGGGGGGGCAAGATACGCAGTATTTT
-	TRBV5-1	-	TRBJ1-6	CASTLGGGANSPLHF	TGCGCCAGCACCCTAGGGGGGGGTGCAAATTCACCCCTCCACTTT
-	TRBV11-2	-	TRBJ1-1	CASSVGVVMVTEAFF	TGTGCCAGTTCCGTGGGGGTTGTAATGGTTACTGAAGCTTTCTTT
-	TRBV7-7	-	TRBJ2-7	CASSRGAGATYEQYF	TGTGCTAGCAGCCGGGGTGCAGGGGCTACCTACGAGCAGTACTTC
TRBD1	TRBV18	-	TRBJ2-1	CASSQRGTGFDNEQFF	TGTGCCAGCTCACAGAGGGGGACAGGGTTCGACAATGAGCAGTTCTTC
-	TRBV6-6	-	TRBJ2-7	CASSYSVFVYEQYF	TGTGCCAGCAGTTACTCGGTCTTTGTCTACGAGCAGTACTTC
-	TRBV10-2	-	TRBJ2-5	CASTTRYQETQYF	TGCGCCAGCACGACACGGTACCAAGAGACCCAGTACTTC
-	TRBV7-2	-	TRBJ2-3	CASSLLGNTDTQYF	TGTGCCAGCAGCTTACTAGGGAACACAGATACGCAGTATTTT
-	TRBV4-2	-	TRBJ2-2	CASSQDDTGELFF	TGTGCCAGCAGCCAAGATGACACCGGGGAGCTGTTTTTT
-	TRBV19	-	TRBJ1-5	CASSIAGTSNQPQHF	TGTGCCAGTAGTATAGCCGGGACAAGCAATCAGCCCCAGCATTTT
TRBD1	TRBV6-4	-	TRBJ1-2	CASKETGGYGYTF	TGTGCCAGCAAGGAGACAGGGGGGTATGGCTACACCTTC
TRBD1	TRBV6-1	-	TRBJ1-2	CASSAPGQLYGYTF	TGTGCCAGCAGTGCACCGGGACAGCTCTATGGCTACACCTTC
-	TRBV6-6	-	TRBJ1-4	CASSMSRDVAPFF	TGTGCCAGCAGCATGAGCCGAGATGTAGCTCCGTTTTTT
-	TRBV5-1	-	TRBJ2-7	CASSPTGTLTVDEQYF	TGCGCCAGCAGCCCAACCGGGACCCTGACCGTCGACGAGCAGTACTTC
-	TRBV5-1	-	TRBJ2-7	CASSLDWTYEQYF	TGCGCCAGCAGCTTGGACTGGACCTACGAGCAGTACTTC
TRBD1	TRBV14	-	TRBJ1-2	CASSQEEGQGVGYTF	TGTGCCAGCAGCCAAGAAGAGGGACAGGGGGTCGGCTACACCTTC
-	TRBV6-6	-	TRBJ2-5	CASSYVASLRETQYF	TGTGCCAGCAGTTACGTGGCTAGCTTGAGAGAGACCCAGTACTTC
-	TRBV28	once	TRBJ1-3	CASSLGRKGSTIYF	TGTGCCAGCAGTTTAGGGAGAAAAGGGTCCACCATATATTTT
TRBD2	TRBV9	-	TRBJ2-7	CASSVASGELYEQYF	TGTGCCAGCAGCGTAGCTAGCGGGGAGTTATACGAGCAGTACTTC
-	TRBV4-2	-	TRBJ2-4	CASSQDSGNIQYF	TGTGCCAGCAGCCAAGACAGTGGAAACATTCAGTACTTC
TRBD1	TRBV5-6	-	TRBJ1-6	CASSRGQNNNSPLHF	TGTGCCAGCAGCCGGGGACAGAACAATAATTCACCCCTCCACTTT
TRBD1	TRBV7-9	-	TRBJ2-7	CASSLRQGLSGDEQYF	TGTGCCAGCAGCTTGCGACAGGGCCTCTCCGGCGACGAGCAGTACTTC
TRBD1	TRBV27	-	TRBJ1-1	CASSFRDRDPEAFF	TGTGCCAGCAGTTTCCGGGACAGGGATCCTGAAGCTTTCTTT
-	TRBV27	-	TRBJ1-2	CASSPTRNYGYTF	TGTGCCAGCTCTCCAACTCGCAACTATGGCTACACCTTC
-	TRBV6-1	-	TRBJ1-1	CASSEVRSEAFF	TGTGCCAGCAGCGAAGTGAGGTCTGAAGCTTTCTTT
TRBD2	TRBV7-2	-	TRBJ2-1	CASSPLAGGYNEQFF	TGTGCCAGCAGCCCCCTAGCGGGGGGCTACAATGAGCAGTTCTTC
-	TRBV18	once	TRBJ1-3	CASSPFGSAGNTIYF	TGTGCCAGCTCACCCTTCGGGTCGGCTGGAAACACCATATATTTT